Here is one TCR beta chain with its context. This sample was included in a study of blood T cell repertoires in COVID-19. In the source study's methods: For nucleated cells, counts were estimated from reference gene primer amplification. Sequencing used immunoSEQ multiplex PCR; TCRdb keeps in-frame clones, though not all of them. The V and J calls and clone size were taken over from that table, and D and trimming were inferred from the DNA. Among 650,000 to 800,000 clones listed, 85% to 90% were seen once. The CDR3 has 15 amino acids. Per the germline V gene, CDR1 is MNHEY and CDR2 is SMNVEV (reference sequence). V gave up 6 bases and J gave up 2 bases; unmatched junction bases: 8.

The rearrangement joins TRBV27 to TRBJ1-2; 8 nucleotides line up with TRBD1. The source of this sequence is a woman younger than 30 with acute or convalescent COVID-19. Sequenced input: peripheral blood. The DNA of the CDR3 is TGTGCCAGCAGCCGCTGGACAGGGCAAAACTATGGCTACACCTTC. This gives the protein CASSRWTGQNYGYTF.